Listed here are 29 T cell receptor beta chains from one sample, sequenced in a study of T cell responses to AZD1222 COVID-19 vaccine. Produced via immunoSEQ multiplex PCR; TCRdb's table is partial and in-frame only. The profile shows fewer than 110,000 clones, roughly 89% of them singletons. Sequenced here: peripheral blood, sampled on day 0 of AZD1222 vaccination. Receptor source: an adult in good health.

The J gene is TRBJ2-2, the V gene TRBV11-2; D may be TRBD1 or TRBD2 (5 bases each). CDR3 length: 18 residues. Trimming shortened V by 4 bases and J by 5 bases, and 23 bases separated the two germline ends. Germline values: CDR1 SGHAT, CDR2 FQNNGV. CDR3: CASSYLWGSSLGTGELFF. CDR3 DNA sequence: TGTGCCAGCAGCTACCTCTGGGGGTCCTCTCTCGGGACCGGGGAGCTGTTTTTT.

This clone came up a few times. The chain links TRBV5-4 to TRBJ2-2, with 15 nucleotides matching TRBD2. CDR3 size: 17 residues. Trimming cost V 5 bases and J 7 bases; bases outside gene matches: 9. Germline CDR1 and CDR2: SGHNT and YYREEE (reference sequence). CDR3 DNA: TGTGCCAGCAGACGGACTAGCGGGAGGGCCTCAGGCGGGGAGCTGTTTTTT. Translating gives CASRRTSGRASGGELFF.

V is TRBV11-3 and J is TRBJ1-4, with TRBD1 as a possible D gene (5 bases). This CDR3 has 15 residues. The V end was cut by 4 bases, the J end by 7 bases, with 16 bases between. Per germline, CDR1 SGHNT and CDR2 YENEEA. The CDR3 spells CASSSGSRVGEKLFF. The CDR3 DNA reads TGTGCCAGCAGCTCCGGGAGCAGGGTCGGTGAAAAACTGTTTTTT.

J is TRBJ2-5 and V is TRBV27; TRBD2 aligns across 10 bases. The V gene end was trimmed by 2 bases and the J gene end by 4 bases; junction bases not matched to a gene: 10. CDR1 is MNHEY, CDR2 SMNVEV, per germline (reference sequence). This CDR3 comprises 17 residues. Here the CDR3 DNA reads TGTGCCAGCAGTTTACGCGCTAGCGGGAGTTTTGGAGAGACCCAGTACTTC. This translates into CASSLRASGSFGETQYF.

This clone was picked up one time. This chain joins TRBV28 and TRBJ1-5; D is uncertain. Per the germline V gene, CDR1 is MDHEN and CDR2 is SYDVKM. The CDR3 has 15 amino acids. Trimming pared 5 bases from V and 7 bases from J, leaving 18 bases between. The CDR3 loop reads CASSPEGHLQQPQHF. CDR3 coding DNA: TGTGCCAGCAGTCCCGAGGGTCATCTGCAGCAGCCCCAGCATTTT.

The chain joins TRBV11-2 to TRBJ2-3; possibly TRBD2 for D (5 bases). Germline V gene sequence: CDR1 SGHAT, CDR2 FQNNGV. Trimming cost V 7 bases and J 2 bases, with 19 bases left between them. This CDR3 is built from 16 residues. This chain's CDR3 is CASTSLAGTPTDTQYF. The CDR3 DNA is TGTGCCAGCACCTCCTTGGCGGGCACACCCACAGATACGCAGTATTTT.

V gene TRBV6-5 combines with J gene TRBJ2-1; no reliable D call. Trimming left V 5 bases short and J 4 bases short, with 15 bases between. The V gene's germline CDR1 is MNHEY and CDR2 SVGAGI. This CDR3 is 15 amino acids long. CDR3 nucleotide sequence: TGTGCCAGCAGTCCACCCCCGTACCGATACAATGAGCAGTTCTTC. It translates to CASSPPPYRYNEQFF.

The chain employs TRBV7-9 and TRBJ2-2; D ambiguous. Germline V lookup: CDR1 SEHNR, CDR2 FQNEAQ (reference sequence). Trimming left V 3 bases short and J 0 bases short, with 2 bases between. The CDR3 length is 13 residues. This CDR3 is CASSLTNTGELFF. CDR3 sequence (DNA): TGTGCCAGCAGCTTGACGAACACCGGGGAGCTGTTTTTT.

The chain joins TRBV5-1 to TRBJ2-5; D is undetermined. Germline CDR1 and CDR2: SGHRS and YFSETQ. V was shortened by 0 bases and J by 2 bases, with 11 bases between the two germline ends. CDR3 length: 15 residues. The CDR3 DNA sequence: TGCGCCAGCAGCTTGGAAGTGAGTAGGCAAGAGACCCAGTACTTC. Translation gives CASSLEVSRQETQYF.

Of note for this clone: The junction departs from the called germline gene at one end, perhaps through a read error. The rearrangement joins TRBV28 to TRBJ1-5; D not certain. The CDR3 is 16 amino acids. Germline V CDR1 and CDR2: MDHEN, SYDVKM. This CDR3 is CASSLGRTFSNQPQHF. The CDR3 nucleotides read TGTGCCAGCAGTTTAGGCAGAACCTTTTCCAATCAACCCCAGCATTTT. The whole variable domain, remainder taken from reference TRBV28 and TRBJ1-5, is DVKVTQSSRYLVKRTGEKVFLECVQDMDHENMFWYRQDPGLGLRLIYFSYDVKMKEKGDIPEGYSVSREKKERFSLILESASTNQTSMYLCASSLGRTFSNQPQHFGDGTRLSIL.

This chain links TRBV18 with TRBJ1-6, with D possibly TRBD1 on 5 matching bases. Trimming removed 4 bases at V and 6 bases at J, with 13 bases between. Germline values: CDR1 KGHSH, CDR2 LQKENI. The CDR3 extends over 15 amino acids. This CDR3 reads CASSQVPGGNSPLHF. DNA for the CDR3: TGTGCCAGCTCACAGGTTCCCGGGGGTAATTCACCCCTCCACTTT.

This clone was seen a single time. The rearrangement uses TRBV2 and TRBJ2-7, with a possible D match to TRBD2 (6 bases). V lost 7 bases and J 3 bases, leaving 16 bases between the germline ends. Looked up from germline, CDR1 is SNHLY and CDR2 is FYNNEI. The CDR3 runs 14 residues. The CDR3 loop reads CASKGAGTLYEQYF. CDR3 bases: TGTGCCAGCAAAGGGGCCGGGACTCTCTACGAGCAGTACTTC.

This clone was recorded once. This chain links TRBV7-9 with TRBJ2-5; D unresolved. Germline loops: CDR1 SEHNR, CDR2 FQNEAQ (reference sequence). With 1 base removed from V and 5 bases from J, the gap between germline ends came to 11 bases. CDR3 length equals 14 residues. CDR3 nucleotides: TGTGCCAGCAGCTTAGACGGGCTCCTGGAGACCCAGTACTTC. This gives the protein CASSLDGLLETQYF.

This clone is a singleton in its sample. The V call is TRBV5-1, the J call TRBJ2-7, with D perhaps assigned TRBD1 or TRBD2 (7 bases each). The CDR3 length is 14 residues. The V gene lost 2 bases and the J gene lost 5 bases, with 14 bases spanning the gap. CDR1 is SGHRS, CDR2 YFSETQ, per germline. As DNA, the CDR3 is TGCGCCAGCAGCTTAGGGAGGGGGCAGGACGAGCAGTACTTC. The encoded protein is CASSLGRGQDEQYF.

CDR3 sequence reads: CASRDRRVDTQYF. CDR3 coding DNA: TGTGCCAGCAGAGATAGAAGGGTAGATACGCAGTATTTT. The chain carries TRBV12-3 or TRBV12-4 and TRBJ2-3; no definite D call. The ends were cut back, 6 bases at V and 5 bases at J, with 12 bases in the middle. The CDR3 sequence is 13 residues long.

This chain links TRBV6-5 with TRBJ2-2, with D possibly TRBD1 on 6 matching bases. Germline CDR1 MNHEY, CDR2 SVGAGI. Trimming stripped 8 bases from V and 2 bases from J, with 15 bases between. The CDR3 has 15 amino acids. DNA for the CDR3: TGTGCCAGCCGTTCGAGGACAGCTAACACCGGGGAGCTGTTTTTT. It specifies CASRSRTANTGELFF.

The V gene is TRBV7-2, the J gene TRBJ1-4; D is perhaps TRBD1 (6 bases). Trimming took off 1 base at V and 10 bases at J, with 10 bases between the two ends. The CDR3 consists of 13 residues. The germline CDR1 and CDR2 sequences are SGHTA and FQGNSA. The CDR3 DNA sequence: TGTGCCAGCAGCTTAGGGACAGAAGGAAAACTGTTTTTT. It encodes CASSLGTEGKLFF.

The rearrangement joins TRBV27 to TRBJ2-3; D uncertain. Trimming removed 0 bases from V and 2 bases from J, with 3 bases in between. CDR3 length: 13 residues. Per germline, CDR1 MNHEY and CDR2 SMNVEV (reference sequence). The CDR3 DNA follows: TGTGCCAGCAGTTTATCGATCACAGATACGCAGTATTTT. Translation: CASSLSITDTQYF.

V and J are TRBV19 and TRBJ2-2; D is unresolved. Germline V lookup: CDR1 LNHDA, CDR2 SQIVND (reference sequence). CDR3 length: 13 residues. The V end lost 7 bases, the J end lost 7 bases, and 13 bases lay between the germline ends. This chain's CDR3 is CASIYKGNGELFF. Here the CDR3 DNA reads TGTGCCAGTATATACAAGGGTAACGGGGAGCTGTTTTTT.

The V and J genes are TRBV27 and TRBJ2-1; TRBD1 is a possible D gene (5 bases). The germline V gene encodes CDR1 MNHEY and CDR2 SMNVEV (reference sequence). The CDR3 contains 12 residues. The germline V and J ends were trimmed by 2 bases and 8 bases, with 7 bases remaining between them. The CDR3 region has the DNA TGTGCCAGCAGTTTAGGGGCTTATGAGCAGTTCTTC. Protein product: CASSLGAYEQFF.

The chain carries TRBV10-2 and TRBJ2-4; 10 bases are a match to TRBD2. The CDR3 length is 15 residues. The ends lost 6 bases at V and 3 bases at J; junction bases unmatched: 5. CDR1 is WSHSY and CDR2 is SAAADI in the germline V gene. The CDR3 DNA follows: TGCGCCAGCAGCCACGAGCGGGAGGGCAAAAACATTCAGTACTTC. Residues: CASSHEREGKNIQYF.

The chain employs TRBV28 and TRBJ2-7; D is perhaps TRBD1 (6 bases). Trimming left V 5 bases short and J 6 bases short, with 14 bases between. The CDR3 covers 13 residues. Germline values: CDR1 MDHEN, CDR2 SYDVKM. This chain's CDR3 is CASSPTGLSEQYF. Written as DNA, the CDR3 is TGTGCCAGCAGTCCTACAGGGTTGAGCGAGCAGTACTTC.

This clone showed up just once. The rearrangement uses TRBV29-1 and TRBJ1-6, with 7 bases fitting TRBD1. The CDR3 sequence is 12 residues long. V shed 5 bases and J 7 bases; nucleotides not matched to a gene: 2. Per the germline V gene, CDR1 is SQVTM and CDR2 is ANQGSEA. Written as DNA, the CDR3 is TGCAGCGTTCGACAGGGAAATTCACCCCTCCACTTT. It specifies CSVRQGNSPLHF.

J is TRBJ1-1 and V is TRBV10-3; 7 bases are shared with TRBD1. Trimming at V came to 6 bases and at J to 3 bases, leaving 10 bases not matched to a gene. CDR1 ENHRY and CDR2 SYGVKD come from the germline V gene. This CDR3 has 15 residues. The CDR3 bases are TGTGCCATCAGGGAGCCCGGGGACAGCTACACTGAAGCTTTCTTT. Protein sequence: CAIREPGDSYTEAFF.

The rearrangement joins TRBV7-2 to TRBJ2-1, with TRBD2 identical over 11 bases. V shed 5 bases, J shed 12 bases, and the junction held 12 bases outside the gene matches. Germline V lookup: CDR1 SGHTA, CDR2 FQGNSA. This CDR3 comprises 15 residues. The CDR3 is CASSRWGLAAGWQFF. CDR3 coding DNA: TGTGCCAGCAGCCGGTGGGGACTAGCGGCCGGGTGGCAGTTCTTC.

The genes are TRBV5-1 and TRBJ2-7; 11 nucleotides line up with TRBD1. V trimming: 3 bases; J trimming: 5 bases; junction bases outside the gene matches: 4. The CDR3 sequence is 14 residues long. Germline values: CDR1 SGHRS, CDR2 YFSETQ. The CDR3 here is CASSSRTGGDEQYF. The CDR3 DNA is TGCGCCAGCAGCTCCCGGACAGGGGGCGACGAGCAGTACTTC.

The chain combines TRBV5-6 with TRBJ2-7; 7 bases are a match to TRBD2. With V trimmed by 4 bases and J by 7 bases, 5 bases remained unmatched. The germline V gene has CDR1 SGHDT and CDR2 YYEEEE. The CDR3 has 12 residues. CDR3 sequence (DNA): TGTGCCAGCAGCCGGGGGGATGGAGAGCAGTACTTC. It encodes CASSRGDGEQYF.

V gene TRBV5-4 combines with J gene TRBJ1-1; 7 nucleotides align to TRBD1. V lost 5 bases to trimming and J lost 5 bases; unmatched junction nucleotides: 6. The CDR3 totals 13 residues. CDR1 is SGHNT and CDR2 is YYREEE in the germline V gene (reference sequence). Written as DNA, the CDR3 is TGTGCCAGCAGTCCTCGACAGGGAACTGAAGCTTTCTTT. Encoded protein: CASSPRQGTEAFF.

This chain uses TRBV10-3 with TRBJ2-1, with D unclear. Germline lookup yields CDR1 ENHRY and CDR2 SYGVKD. CDR3 length: 15 amino acids. Trimming took off 2 bases at V and 0 bases at J, with 8 bases between the two ends. CDR3 bases: TGTGCCATCAGTGAGACTGCAGGCTCCTACAATGAGCAGTTCTTC. Protein product: CAISETAGSYNEQFF.